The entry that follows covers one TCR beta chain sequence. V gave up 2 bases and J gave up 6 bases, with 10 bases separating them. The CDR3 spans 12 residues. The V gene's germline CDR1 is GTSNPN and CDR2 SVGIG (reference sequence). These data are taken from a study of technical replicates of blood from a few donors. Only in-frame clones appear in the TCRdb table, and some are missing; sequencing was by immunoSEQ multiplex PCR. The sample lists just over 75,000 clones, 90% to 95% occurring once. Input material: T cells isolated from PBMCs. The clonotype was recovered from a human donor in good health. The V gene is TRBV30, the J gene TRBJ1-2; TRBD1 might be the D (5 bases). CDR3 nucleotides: TGTGCCTGGAGTATAGCAGGGAATGGCTACACCTTC. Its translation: CAWSIAGNGYTF.